These 13 T cell receptor beta chains were sequenced from one sample in a study of blood T cell repertoires in COVID-19. Sequencing was performed with immunoSEQ multiplex PCR; in TCRdb, only in-frame clones are kept and a portion is missing. The data hold over 150,000 clones, with around 80% observed a single time. Sequencing was performed on peripheral blood. These receptors were taken from a man in his 60s with acute or convalescent COVID-19.

This clone was recorded only once. The chain links TRBV3-1 (or the pseudogene TRBV3-2) to TRBJ1-2; tentatively, D is TRBD1 (6 bases). The germline V gene encodes CDR1 LGHDT and CDR2 YNNKEL (reference sequence). CDR3 length: 11 residues. Trimming took 4 bases from V and 8 from J, leaving 8 bases between them. CDR3 loop: CASSPGEGYTF. Written as DNA, the CDR3 is TGTGCCAGCAGCCCAGGGGAAGGCTACACCTTC.

The V call is TRBV29-1, the J call TRBJ2-1, with a weak D call TRBD2 (6 bases). Germline-derived CDR1 and CDR2 are SQVTM and ANQGSEA. This CDR3 is built from 13 residues. Trimming took off 6 bases at V and 13 bases at J, with 22 bases between the two ends. The CDR3 loop is CSVRVRSGEAQFF. CDR3 nucleotides: TGCAGCGTCCGCGTTCGGTCGGGGGAGGCCCAGTTCTTC.

The DNA of the CDR3 is TGTGCCAGCACCTCGTTATCCAATGAGCAGTTCTTC. This codes for CASTSLSNEQFF. The chain links TRBV11-2 to TRBJ2-1; D gene uncertain. The V end lost 7 bases, the J end lost 6 bases, and 10 bases lay between the germline ends. The germline CDR1 and CDR2 sequences are SGHAT and FQNNGV. The CDR3 extends over 12 amino acids.

Only a few counts were recorded for this clone. The gene calls are TRBV7-9 and TRBJ1-2; 7 bases line up with TRBD1. Germline V gives CDR1 SEHNR, CDR2 FQNEAQ (reference sequence). The V segment lost 1 base and the J segment 2 bases; nucleotides outside the gene matches: 1. This CDR3 spans 14 amino acids. CDR3 sequence reads: CASSLGTGNYGYTF. CDR3 sequence (DNA): TGTGCCAGCAGCTTAGGGACAGGAAACTATGGCTACACCTTC.

V gene TRBV30 combines with J gene TRBJ2-7; tentatively, D is TRBD1 (6 bases). Germline CDR1 GTSNPN, CDR2 SVGIG (reference sequence). V lost 2 bases, J lost 6 bases, and 14 bases lay in between. The CDR3 contains 13 residues. The CDR3 bases are TGTGCCTGGAGTACCACAGGGCGCGGCGAGCAGTACTTC. It is translated as CAWSTTGRGEQYF.

DNA for the CDR3: TGCGCCAGCAGCTTCTGGACAGGGGCCAATGAGCAGTTCTTC. It translates to CASSFWTGANEQFF. This sequence joins TRBV5-1 and TRBJ2-1; 9 bases fit TRBD1. Germline CDR1 and CDR2: SGHRS and YFSETQ. V dropped 2 bases and J dropped 6; count of bases not matched to a gene: 3. CDR3 length: 14 amino acids. Full variable domain (remainder filled in from reference TRBV5-1 and TRBJ2-1): KAGVTQTPRYLIKTRGQQVTLSCSPISGHRSVSWYQQTPGQGLQFLFEYFSETQRNKGNFPGRFSGRQFSNSRSEMNVSTLELGDSALYLCASSFWTGANEQFFGPGTRLTVL.

In its sample, this clone was seen a few times. The chain employs TRBV28 and TRBJ2-7, with a tentative D call TRBD1 (5 bases). V dropped 2 bases and J dropped 5 bases, with 13 bases sitting between them. CDR1 is MDHEN and CDR2 is SYDVKM in the germline V gene. The length of the CDR3 is 14 residues. CDR3 DNA: TGTGCCAGCAGTTTAAGGGGCAGTAGGGACGAGCAGTACTTC. It encodes CASSLRGSRDEQYF.

The chain is built from TRBV10-3 and TRBJ2-3; D remains unclear. The CDR3 has 15 residues. Germline CDR1 reads ENHRY; CDR2 reads SYGVKD. V lost 0 bases to trimming and J lost 0 bases, with 7 bases between them. Written as DNA, the CDR3 is TGTGCCATCAGTGAGTCGTCCGTGAGCACAGATACGCAGTATTTT. This gives the protein CAISESSVSTDTQYF.

This chain connects TRBV6-6 to TRBJ2-7, with 8 nucleotides matching TRBD1. Germline V gene lookup returns CDR1 MNHNY and CDR2 SVGAGI (reference sequence). Germline trimming cut 0 bases from V and 5 bases from J; bases unmatched to any gene: 6. This CDR3 region has 15 residues. The CDR3 region is CASSYSGGRGHEQYF. CDR3 DNA sequence: TGTGCCAGCAGTTACTCAGGCGGCAGGGGGCACGAGCAGTACTTC.

The V gene is TRBV3-1 (or the pseudogene TRBV3-2), the J gene TRBJ1-1; D remains unclear. Germline V lookup: CDR1 LGHDT, CDR2 YNNKEL (reference sequence). Trimming removed 0 bases at V and 1 base at J, with 6 bases between. This CDR3 comprises 14 residues. The CDR3 sequence is CASSQDWANTEAFF. In DNA form, the CDR3 reads TGTGCCAGCAGCCAAGATTGGGCGAACACTGAAGCTTTCTTT.

As regards this clone: Other nucleotide sequences in the sample specify the same CDR3. The chain employs TRBV9 and TRBJ2-5; D gene ambiguous. The CDR3 loop spans 14 amino acids. Trimming cost V 0 bases and J 1 base, with 7 bases left between them. Germline CDR1 is SGDLS and CDR2 is YYNGEE. The CDR3 spells CASSVAGGQETQYF. The CDR3 coding sequence is TGTGCCAGCAGCGTAGCCGGCGGCCAAGAGACCCAGTACTTC.

About this clone: This CDR3 is also generated by other DNA sequences in the sample. This chain links TRBV9 with TRBJ2-7, with 7 positions matching TRBD1. The V and J ends lost 2 bases and 0 bases, in that order; junction bases with no gene match: 5. CDR3 length: 15 amino acids. Germline V CDR1 and CDR2: SGDLS, YYNGEE. The chain's CDR3 is CASSVVGDSSYEQYF. CDR3 in DNA: TGTGCCAGCAGCGTTGTAGGGGACAGCTCCTACGAGCAGTACTTC.

The V and J genes are TRBV11-3 and TRBJ2-7; TRBD1 aligns across 8 bases. This CDR3 has 15 amino acids. V shed 5 bases, J shed 0 bases, and the junction held 6 bases outside the gene matches. The V gene's germline CDR1 is SGHNT and CDR2 YENEEA. The CDR3 bases are TGTGCCAGCAGCCCGGGGACAGGAAGCTCCTACGAGCAGTACTTC. It is translated as CASSPGTGSSYEQYF. The full variable domain, with the rest looked up from reference TRBV11-3 and TRBJ2-7, is EAGVVQSPRYKIIEKKQPVAFWCNPISGHNTLYWYLQNLGQGPELLIRYENEEAVDDSQLPKDRFSAERLKGVDSTLKIQPAELGDSAVYLCASSPGTGSSYEQYFGPGTRLTVT.